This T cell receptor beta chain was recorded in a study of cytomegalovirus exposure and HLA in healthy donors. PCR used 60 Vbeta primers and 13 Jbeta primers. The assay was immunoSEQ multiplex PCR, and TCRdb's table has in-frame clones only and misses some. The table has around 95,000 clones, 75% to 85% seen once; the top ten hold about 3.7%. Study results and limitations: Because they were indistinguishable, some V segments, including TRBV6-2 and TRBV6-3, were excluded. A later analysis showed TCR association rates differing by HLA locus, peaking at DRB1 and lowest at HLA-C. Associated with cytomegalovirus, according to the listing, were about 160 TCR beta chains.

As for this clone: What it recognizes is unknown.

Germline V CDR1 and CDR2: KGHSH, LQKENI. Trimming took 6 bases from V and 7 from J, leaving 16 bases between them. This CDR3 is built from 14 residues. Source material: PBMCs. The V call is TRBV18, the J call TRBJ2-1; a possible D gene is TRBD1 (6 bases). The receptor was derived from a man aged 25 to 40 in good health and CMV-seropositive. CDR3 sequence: CASSPPSRGNEQFF. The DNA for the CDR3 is TGTGCCAGCTCCCCTCCAAGCAGGGGTAATGAGCAGTTCTTC.